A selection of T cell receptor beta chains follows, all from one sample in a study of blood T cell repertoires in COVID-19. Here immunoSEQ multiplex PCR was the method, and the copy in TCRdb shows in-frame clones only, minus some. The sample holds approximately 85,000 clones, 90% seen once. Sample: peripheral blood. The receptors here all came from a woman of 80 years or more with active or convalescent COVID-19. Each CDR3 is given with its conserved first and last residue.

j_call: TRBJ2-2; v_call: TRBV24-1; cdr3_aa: CATSDPGLAGPTGELFF
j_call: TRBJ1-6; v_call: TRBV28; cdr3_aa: CASRDSGRINSPLHF
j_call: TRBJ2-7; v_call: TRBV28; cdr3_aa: CASTSYGGGGYEQYF
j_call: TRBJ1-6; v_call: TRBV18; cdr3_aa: CASSPVISAGLNSPLHF
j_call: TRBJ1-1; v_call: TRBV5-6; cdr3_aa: CASSWRQRDRYMNTEAFF
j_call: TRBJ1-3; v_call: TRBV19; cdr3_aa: CASSTQGSGNTIYF
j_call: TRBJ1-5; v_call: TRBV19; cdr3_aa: CASTKTGSPQHF
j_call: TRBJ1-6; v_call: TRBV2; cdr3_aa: CASTPGQGVSPLHF
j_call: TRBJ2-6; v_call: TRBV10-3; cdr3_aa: CAISESQTGGSGANVLTF
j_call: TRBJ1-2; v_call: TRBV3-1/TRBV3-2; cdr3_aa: CASSQDLSYGYTF
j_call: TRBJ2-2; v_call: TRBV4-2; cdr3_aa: CASSQPAGTRNTGELFF